The clone carrying this T cell receptor (beta chain) was seen more than once but under ten times. Sample-barcoded 5' priming and a J-beta primer mix drove a second PCR of roughly 7 to 11 cycles. CDR3-containing paired-end reads numbered at least 2.5 million in each sample. TCRdb called the 5' RACE reads again in MiXCR, with one record for every CDR3 protein. The repertoire consists of roughly 2 million distinct CDR3 sequences, with around 50% occurring once and the leading ten covering 2% to 2.5%. The junction had 12 bases not matched to a gene; V was cut back by 6 bases and J by 7 bases. CDR1 is DFQATT, CDR2 SNEGSKA, per germline (reference sequence). This CDR3 region has 13 residues. This specimen belongs to a study of blood T cells in healthy people across ages.

V gene TRBV20-1 combines with J gene TRBJ2-7; 7 bases line up with TRBD1. The sequencing sample was made of blood. The sequence was obtained from a woman aged 40 to 49 in good health. CDR3 sequence: CSATGANKGEQYF. The CDR3, as DNA: TGCAGTGCAACAGGGGCTAACAAAGGGGAGCAGTACTTC.